Given below is one T cell receptor beta chain in context. Antigen: not known. This record comes from a study of cytomegalovirus exposure and HLA in healthy donors. At the level of the study: Samples from HLA-typed donors yielded approximately 88 million unique TCRs in an early data release.

The V gene's germline CDR1 is SGHKS and CDR2 YYEKEE (reference sequence). The CDR3 loop spans 14 amino acids. Trimming removed 4 bases at V and 2 bases at J, with 12 bases between. Broader study findings: In a later analysis, across HLA loci, associated TCR counts were highest for DRB1, lowest for HLA-C. The study found most TCR sequences rare, yet found some public TCRs in many donors. CMV antigen specificity of three CMV-associated chains was confirmed in vitro.

Primers included in the PCR were 60 Vbeta and 13 Jbeta primers. Assay used: immunoSEQ multiplex PCR; TCRdb lists only in-frame clones, some missing. The sample lists over 150,000 clones; roughly 80% were seen once. The sample comprised PBMCs. This TCR was recovered from a young woman in good health and CMV-seronegative. The gene calls are TRBV5-5 and TRBJ1-2; D may be TRBD1 (6 bases). The CDR3 loop is CASSRDIVNYGYTF. The CDR3 DNA sequence: TGTGCCAGCAGCAGGGACATAGTAAACTATGGCTACACCTTC.